The 7 T cell receptor beta chains given below trace back to one sample, sequenced in a study of OX40 agonist ivuxolimab in advanced cancers. The assay was immunoSEQ multiplex PCR, and TCRdb's table has in-frame clones only and misses some. The sample records some 72,000 clones, around 94% being singletons. The sequenced sample was CD4+ or CD8+ T cells sorted from blood, obtained in a trial of the OX40 agonist ivuxolimab. These receptors were collected from an adult with an advanced solid tumor such as melanoma, head and neck, liver or kidney cancer.

The chain joins TRBV6-5 to TRBJ1-1; 7 bases line up with TRBD1. V was pared by 6 bases and J by 1 base, with 8 bases of the junction left unmatched. CDR1 and CDR2 from the germline V gene are MNHEY and SVGAGI. The CDR3 length is 15 residues. The CDR3 sequence is CASSAPTGTNTEAFF. The CDR3 DNA sequence: TGTGCCAGCAGCGCTCCGACAGGGACGAACACTGAAGCTTTCTTT.

This chain links TRBV19 with TRBJ1-3, with a weak D call TRBD1 (5 bases). Trimming took 0 bases from V and 4 from J, leaving 7 bases between them. CDR3 length equals 14 residues. The V gene's germline CDR1 is LNHDA and CDR2 SQIVND (reference sequence). CDR3 bases: TGTGCCAGTAGTATAGACCACAGGGGAAACACCATATATTTT. Translation: CASSIDHRGNTIYF.

The V and J genes are TRBV6-5 and TRBJ2-7; D is perhaps TRBD1 (7 bases). CDR1 is MNHEY, CDR2 SVGAGI, per germline. This CDR3 comprises 14 residues. V lost 7 bases, J lost 3 bases, and 16 bases lay in between. The CDR3 reads CASMARQGGYEQYF. CDR3 coding DNA: TGTGCCAGCATGGCCCGGCAGGGGGGCTACGAGCAGTACTTC.

The chain carries TRBV5-1 and TRBJ1-2; D unresolved. Trimming stripped 0 bases from V and 0 bases from J, with 3 bases between. CDR1 is SGHRS, CDR2 YFSETQ, per germline. CDR3 length: 13 amino acids. The CDR3 spells CASSLGTNYGYTF. In DNA, the CDR3 is TGCGCCAGCAGCTTGGGAACTAACTATGGCTACACCTTC.

This sequence joins TRBV2 and TRBJ1-2, with 7 bases matching TRBD1. Germline assignment: CDR1 SNHLY and CDR2 FYNNEI. CDR3 length: 13 residues. V shed 8 bases, J shed 8 bases, and the junction held 11 bases outside the gene matches. Written as DNA, the CDR3 is TGTGCCAGCGGCCAGGGGGGGAGAGGCGGCTACACCTTC. This gives the protein CASGQGGRGGYTF.

The chain employs TRBV2 and TRBJ2-1, with 8 bases aligning to TRBD2. The CDR3 consists of 14 residues. Germline values: CDR1 SNHLY, CDR2 FYNNEI. V lost 11 bases to trimming and J lost 0 bases; unmatched junction nucleotides: 6. The CDR3 here is CASKRGYSYNEQFF. The CDR3, as DNA: TGTGCCTCCAAGCGGGGGTACTCCTACAATGAGCAGTTCTTC.

This clone was seen once. The chain is built from TRBV6-5 and TRBJ2-7; D is possibly TRBD1 or TRBD2 (6 bases each). The CDR3 has 16 amino acids. V was pared by 0 bases and J by 4 bases, with 16 bases between. The germline CDR1 and CDR2 sequences are MNHEY and SVGAGI. The CDR3 loop reads CASSYSSTGALYEQYF. The CDR3 DNA follows: TGTGCCAGCAGTTACTCCAGTACGGGGGCCTTATACGAGCAGTACTTC.